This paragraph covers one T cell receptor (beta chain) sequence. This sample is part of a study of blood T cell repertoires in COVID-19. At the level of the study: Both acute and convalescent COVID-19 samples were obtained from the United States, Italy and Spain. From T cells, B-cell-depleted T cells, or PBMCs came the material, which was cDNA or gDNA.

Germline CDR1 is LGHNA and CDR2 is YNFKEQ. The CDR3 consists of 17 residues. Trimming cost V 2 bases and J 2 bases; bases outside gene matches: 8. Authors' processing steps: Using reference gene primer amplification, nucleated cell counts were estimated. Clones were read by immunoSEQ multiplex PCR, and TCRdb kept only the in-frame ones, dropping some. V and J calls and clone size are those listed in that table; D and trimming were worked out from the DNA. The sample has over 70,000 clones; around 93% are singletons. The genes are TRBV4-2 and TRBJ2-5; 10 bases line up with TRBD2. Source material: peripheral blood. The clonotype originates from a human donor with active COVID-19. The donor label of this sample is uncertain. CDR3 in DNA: TGTGCCAGCAGCCAAAAGGGTAGCGGGGGGAAACAAGAGACCCAGTACTTC. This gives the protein CASSQKGSGGKQETQYF.